The rows below give T cell receptor beta chains drawn from one sample of a study of blood T cell repertoires in COVID-19. Some clones are missing from TCRdb's copy, which holds only in-frame ones; the method was immunoSEQ multiplex PCR. The table shows about 50,000 clones, with about 85% occurring only once. Sequencing used peripheral blood. Receptors originate from a woman aged 55 to 70 with acute or convalescent COVID-19. CDR3s include the opening cysteine and the closing phenylalanine or tryptophan. A D gene is named only where the DNA matches it firmly. The size field is filled for only some rows; it gives once, few, many or a size class.

TRBD1	TRBJ2-3	-	TRBV6-5	14	CASSQTGDTDTQYF	TGTGCCAGCAGTCAGACAGGGGACACAGATACGCAGTATTTT
-	TRBJ2-2	-	TRBV5-4	14	CASSLMGRSGELFF	TGTGCCAGCAGCTTGATGGGGCGTTCCGGGGAGCTGTTTTTT
-	TRBJ1-4	-	TRBV7-2	13	CASSLESPEKLFF	TGTGCCAGCAGCTTAGAATCCCCGGAAAAACTGTTTTTT
TRBD1	TRBJ1-4	-	TRBV7-2	13	CASSFDRDEKLFF	TGTGCCAGCAGCTTCGACAGGGATGAAAAACTGTTTTTT
TRBD1	TRBJ2-1	-	TRBV5-6	15	CASTFFWTGNNEQFF	TGTGCCAGCACCTTCTTCTGGACAGGGAACAATGAGCAGTTCTTC
TRBD1	TRBJ2-7	-	TRBV27	16	CASSLRVGTGTYEQYF	TGTGCCAGCAGTTTAAGGGTTGGGACAGGGACGTACGAGCAGTACTTC
TRBD2	TRBJ2-3	-	TRBV5-1	16	CASSLRLADSTDTQYF	TGCGCCAGCAGCTTAAGGCTAGCGGATTCCACAGATACGCAGTATTTT
TRBD1	TRBJ1-4	-	TRBV5-3	15	CARSFRDRLNEKLFF	TGTGCCAGAAGTTTCCGGGACAGACTTAATGAAAAACTGTTTTTT
TRBD1	TRBJ1-2	few	TRBV5-5	14	CASSLDRGLYGYTF	TGTGCCAGCAGCCTAGACAGGGGGCTCTATGGCTACACCTTC
-	TRBJ1-5	-	TRBV6-2/TRBV6-3	14	CASSTGLSNQPQHF	TGTGCCAGCAGTACGGGACTCAGCAATCAGCCCCAGCATTTT
-	TRBJ2-2	-	TRBV30	14	CAWTPGLPTGELFF	TGTGCCTGGACTCCGGGACTCCCCACCGGGGAGCTGTTTTTT
-	TRBJ2-3	-	TRBV5-4	14	CASSFPTRTDTQYF	TGTGCCAGCAGCTTTCCCACACGCACAGATACGCAGTATTTT
-	TRBJ2-5	-	TRBV29-1	10	CSVPGLFQYF	TGCAGCGTCCCAGGTTTGTTCCAGTACTTC
-	TRBJ2-5	-	TRBV5-4	15	CASSLAEGSQETQYF	TGTGCCAGCAGCTTGGCCGAGGGATCCCAAGAGACCCAGTACTTC
-	TRBJ1-1	few	TRBV3-1/TRBV3-2	13	CASSQNTATEAFF	TGTGCCAGCAGCCAGAATACAGCCACTGAAGCTTTCTTT
-	TRBJ2-1	-	TRBV27	13	CASSFGGIDEQFF	TGTGCCAGCAGTTTCGGGGGAATCGATGAGCAGTTCTTC
TRBD1	TRBJ1-2	-	TRBV6-1	13	CASSDRDRGGYTF	TGTGCCAGCAGTGATAGGGACAGGGGTGGCTACACCTTC